The clone carrying this TCR beta chain was seen repeatedly, ten times or more. Unique molecular identifiers were incorporated during preparation of the TCRbeta library. TCRdb redid the calling of the PCR reads with MiXCR, one entry per CDR3 protein. The sample comprises 210,000 or so distinct CDR3 sequences, about 9.2% of which are singletons, and roughly 6.2% rests with the top ten. The data were taken from a study of T-cell reconstitution after alpha-beta-depleted transplantation in children. This specimen was PBMCs from the stem cell graft donor, taken from the stem cell graft. The TCR sequence derives from a human donor who donated a stem cell graft to a child with acute lymphoblastic leukemia.

CDR3 sequence: CSAPGPYDRFSYNEQFF. CDR3 sequence (DNA): TGCAGTGCCCCTGGGCCCTACGACAGATTCTCCTACAATGAGCAGTTCTTC. This rearrangement joins TRBV20-1 to TRBJ2-1; D possibly corresponds to TRBD1 (5 bases). Germline values: CDR1 DFQATT, CDR2 SNEGSKA (reference sequence). Trimming cost V 6 bases and J 0 bases, with 21 bases left between them. CDR3 length: 17 amino acids.